The sequence of this TCR beta chain was determined in a study of blood T cell repertoires in COVID-19. Only in-frame clones appear in the TCRdb table, and some are missing; sequencing was by immunoSEQ multiplex PCR. Found here are 220,000 or so clones, roughly four fifths of them singletons; the top ten hold about 3.4%. This clone was observed many times. This CDR3 contains 14 residues. The germline V gene has CDR1 SGHRS and CDR2 YFSETQ. V was pared by 1 base and J by 4 bases, with 11 bases between. The sequencing input was PBMCs or T cells enriched from blood (not recorded which). The receptor's source is a woman aged 55-70 years who had recovered from COVID-19. The chain carries TRBV5-1 and TRBJ1-1; D is undetermined. For the CDR3, the DNA is TGCGCCAGCAGCTTGACACCTTCGGGCACTGAAGCTTTCTTT. It specifies CASSLTPSGTEAFF.